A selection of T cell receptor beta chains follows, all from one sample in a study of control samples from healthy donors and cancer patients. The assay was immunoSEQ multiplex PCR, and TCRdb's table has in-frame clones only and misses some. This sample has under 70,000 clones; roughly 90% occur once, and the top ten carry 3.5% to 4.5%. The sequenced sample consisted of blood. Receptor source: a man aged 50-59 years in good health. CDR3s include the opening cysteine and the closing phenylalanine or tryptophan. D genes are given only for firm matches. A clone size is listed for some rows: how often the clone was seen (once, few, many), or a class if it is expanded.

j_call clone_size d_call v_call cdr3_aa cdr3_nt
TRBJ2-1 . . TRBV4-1 CASSQEAASKYNEQFF TGCGCCAGCAGCCAAGAGGCGGCCTCCAAATACAATGAGCAGTTCTTC
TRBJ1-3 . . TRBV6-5 CASSYLGQLTNTIYF TGTGCCAGCAGTTACTTAGGGCAGCTGACCAACACCATATATTTT
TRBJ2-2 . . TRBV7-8 CASSLVGATNTGELFF TGTGCCAGCAGCTTAGTCGGAGCCACGAACACCGGGGAGCTGTTTTTT
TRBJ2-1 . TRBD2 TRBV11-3 CASSPRRGLEELAGNEQFF TGTGCCAGCAGCCCCCGCAGGGGGCTAGAAGAACTAGCGGGGAATGAGCAGTTCTTC
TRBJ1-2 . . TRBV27 CASSFLGQPGGYTF TGTGCCAGCAGTTTCCTCGGACAGCCGGGCGGCTACACCTTC
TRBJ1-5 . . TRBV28 CASSFQLPGVDQPQHF TGTGCCAGCAGTTTCCAACTCCCAGGAGTCGATCAGCCCCAGCATTTT
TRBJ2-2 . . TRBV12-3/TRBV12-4 CASNGQGTGELFF TGTGCCAGCAATGGGCAGGGCACCGGGGAGCTGTTTTTT
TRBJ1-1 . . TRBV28 CASSKALDGTEAFF TGTGCCAGCAGTAAAGCCCTTGATGGGACTGAAGCTTTCTTT
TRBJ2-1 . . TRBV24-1 CATRRGDEDNEQFF TGTGCCACCAGGAGGGGAGACGAGGACAATGAGCAGTTCTTC
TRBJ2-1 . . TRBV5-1 CASSLSGPYNEQFF TGCGCCAGCAGCTTGTCAGGGCCCTACAATGAGCAGTTCTTC
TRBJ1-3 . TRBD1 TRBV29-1 CSVAAGQGNGNTIYF TGCAGCGTTGCCGCGGGACAGGGTAATGGAAACACCATATATTTT
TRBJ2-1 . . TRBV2 CASSERPEQFF TGTGCCAGCAGTGAACGACCTGAGCAGTTCTTC
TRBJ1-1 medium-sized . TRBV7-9 CASTPSSGGTDTEAFF TGTGCCAGCACTCCCTCATCGGGGGGCACGGACACTGAAGCTTTCTTT
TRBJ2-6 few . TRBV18 CASSPQSNSGANVLTF TGTGCCAGCTCACCACAGAGTAACTCTGGGGCCAACGTCCTGACTTTC
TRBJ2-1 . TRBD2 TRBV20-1 CSAPSGGEQFF TGCAGTGCTCCCAGCGGGGGTGAGCAGTTCTTC
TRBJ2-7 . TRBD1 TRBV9 CASSRDRGEQYF TGTGCCAGCTCCCGGGACAGGGGCGAGCAGTACTTC
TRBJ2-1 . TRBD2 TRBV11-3 CASSLTSGSFSDNEQFF TGTGCCAGCAGCCTCACTAGCGGGAGCTTCTCGGACAATGAGCAGTTCTTC
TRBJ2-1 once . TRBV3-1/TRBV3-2 CASSQGFNEQFF TGTGCCAGCAGCCAAGGATTCAATGAGCAGTTCTTC
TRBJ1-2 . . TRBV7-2 CASSLSPTNYGYTF TGTGCCAGCAGCTTATCCCCGACTAACTATGGCTACACCTTC
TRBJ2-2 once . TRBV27 CASSLFPKGNGELFF TGTGCCAGCAGTTTATTCCCAAAAGGAAACGGGGAGCTGTTTTTT
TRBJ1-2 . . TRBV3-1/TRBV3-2 CATSSGTNYGYTF TGTGCCACGTCGTCCGGGACTAACTATGGCTACACCTTC
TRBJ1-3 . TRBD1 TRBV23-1 CASSQFPRGPGNTIYF TGCGCCAGCAGTCAATTCCCCAGGGGGCCTGGAAACACCATATATTTT
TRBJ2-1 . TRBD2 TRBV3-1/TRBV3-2 CASSQDLAGFYNEQFF TGTGCCAGCAGCCAAGATCTAGCGGGATTCTACAATGAGCAGTTCTTC
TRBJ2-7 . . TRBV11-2 CASSLTLDTPYEQYF TGTGCCAGCAGCTTGACCTTAGACACCCCCTACGAGCAGTACTTC
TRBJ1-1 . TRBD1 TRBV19 CASSIGSGGGNTEAFF TGTGCCAGTAGTATAGGGTCAGGGGGCGGGAACACTGAAGCTTTCTTT
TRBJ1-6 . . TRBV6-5 CASSSAGSSYNSPLHF TGTGCCAGCAGTTCCGCAGGGAGCTCCTATAATTCACCCCTCCACTTT
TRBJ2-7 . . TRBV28 CASSFLGNQQYF TGTGCCAGCAGTTTTTTGGGGAACCAGCAGTACTTC
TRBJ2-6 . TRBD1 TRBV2 CASSQGAGANVLTF TGTGCCAGCAGTCAGGGGGCCGGGGCCAACGTCCTGACTTTC